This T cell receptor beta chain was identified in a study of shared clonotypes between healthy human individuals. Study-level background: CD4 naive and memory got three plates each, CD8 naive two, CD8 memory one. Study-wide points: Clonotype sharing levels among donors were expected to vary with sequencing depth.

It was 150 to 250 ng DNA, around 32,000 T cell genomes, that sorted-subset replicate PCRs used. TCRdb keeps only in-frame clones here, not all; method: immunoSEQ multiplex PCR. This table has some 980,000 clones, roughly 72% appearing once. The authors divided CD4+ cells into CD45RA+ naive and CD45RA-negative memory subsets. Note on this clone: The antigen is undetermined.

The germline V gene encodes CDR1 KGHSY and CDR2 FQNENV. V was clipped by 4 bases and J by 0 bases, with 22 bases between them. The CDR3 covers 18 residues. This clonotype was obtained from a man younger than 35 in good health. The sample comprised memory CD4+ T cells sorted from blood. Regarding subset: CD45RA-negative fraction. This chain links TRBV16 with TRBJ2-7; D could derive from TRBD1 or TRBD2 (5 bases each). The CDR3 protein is CASSLGTERPPFSYEQYF. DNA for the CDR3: TGTGCCAGCAGCCTAGGGACGGAACGACCTCCGTTCTCCTACGAGCAGTACTTC.